This T cell receptor beta chain was sequenced in a study of cytomegalovirus exposure and HLA in healthy donors. The wider study: Across around 400 genotyped donors, around 80% landed in the Caucasian-associated ancestry cluster.

Study results and caveats: Listed as cytomegalovirus-associated were over 150 TCR beta chains. Later work found that TCR association rates differed between HLA loci; DRB1 had the most and HLA-C the fewest.

The PCR had 60 Vbeta and 13 Jbeta primers. Here immunoSEQ multiplex PCR was the method, and the copy in TCRdb shows in-frame clones only, minus some. The table lists roughly 70,000 clones, 80% to 90% of them singletons. The junction had 6 bases not matched to a gene; V was cut back by 3 bases and J by 9 bases. This CDR3 has 14 amino acids. The germline V gene has CDR1 SGDLS and CDR2 YYNGEE. This clone was detected only a few times. No antigen is known for it. Healthy bone marrow donors formed the donor group. The receptor comes from a woman aged 25 to 45 in good health and CMV-seropositive. This chain joins TRBV9 and TRBJ1-6; 7 bases match TRBD1. Sequences were obtained from PBMCs. DNA of the CDR3: TGTGCCAGCAGCGCCCGGACAGGACGTTCACCCCTCCACTTT. Translated, it gives CASSARTGRSPLHF.